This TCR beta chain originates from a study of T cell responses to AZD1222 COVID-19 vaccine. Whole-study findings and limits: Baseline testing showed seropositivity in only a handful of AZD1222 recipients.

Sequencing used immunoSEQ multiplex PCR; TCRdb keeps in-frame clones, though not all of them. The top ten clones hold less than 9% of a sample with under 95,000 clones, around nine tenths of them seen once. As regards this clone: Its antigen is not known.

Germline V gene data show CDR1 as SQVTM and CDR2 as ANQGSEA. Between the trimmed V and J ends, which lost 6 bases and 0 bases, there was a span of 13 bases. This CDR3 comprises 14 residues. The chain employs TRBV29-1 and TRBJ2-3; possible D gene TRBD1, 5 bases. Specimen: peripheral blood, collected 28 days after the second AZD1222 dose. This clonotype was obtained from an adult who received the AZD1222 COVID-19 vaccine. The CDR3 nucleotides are TGCAGCGTGAATCAGGGTTCTAGCACAGATACGCAGTATTTT. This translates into CSVNQGSSTDTQYF.